This TCR beta chain was observed in a study of T cell responses to AZD1222 COVID-19 vaccine (dated by TCRdb to the early 2020s). In the study overall: AZD1222 recipients whose second dose came at about 4 weeks and those whose second dose came at about 12 weeks were combined into one group, since spike-specific TCR depth and breadth did not differ between the two schedules. TCR sequencing was performed for more than 230 trial participants, of whom around 200 were given two doses of AZD1222 and around 25 were given two doses of MenACWY control vaccine. Trial participants were enrolled by age into 18-55, 56-69 and 70-plus year subgroups, with approximately 150, 28 and 58 TCR-sequenced participants respectively.

The CDR3 regions of human TCRbeta chains were analyzed by immunosequencing. From the authors' description of their analysis: TCRs in the repertoires were compared against a reference library of SARS-CoV-2-specific TCRs that had been generated with the MIRA antigen-specificity platform. Breadth meant the fraction of unique TCRs that were SARS-CoV-2-associated, whereas depth meant the fraction of total T cells that were SARS-CoV-2-associated. Each spike-specific TCR was assigned to its reactive spike region and to a CD4 or CD8 class using the MIRA data. Log10-transformed breadth and depth values were compared by one-way ANOVA with Sidak's multiple comparisons tests. The source is immuneACCESS, and TCRdb retained only in-frame sequences with V and J called. Part of the clones is not carried over; for the studies checked, unresolved V genes explain less than half of this, and the remainder is unexplained. V, J and clone size reflect that table, while D and trimming were determined from the DNA. The sample profile shows approximately 120,000 clones; approximately 88% of them were found once. The ten biggest clones cover around 1.5% of the sample.

V sheds 1 base and J sheds 1 base, leaving 11 bases between their ends. The germline V gene (reference sequence) yields SEHNR for CDR1 and FQNEAQ for CDR2. Including the terminal cysteine and phenylalanine, the CDR3 comprises 16 residues. Only the CDR3 DNA stays, 48 bases, in frame from base 1. Study-level results and caveats: The 56-69-year group was small, and its depth increase did not reach significance, likely because of low power. Most participants were white British and females outnumbered males, and the authors suggested that clonal diversity may have been underestimated. After two AZD1222 doses, spike-specific TCR breadth and depth were significantly higher than at day 0 and than in MenACWY recipients. Conclusions about previously exposed vaccinees are limited, since just five to seven AZD1222 recipients were seropositive for SARS-CoV-2 at baseline. The whole spike protein was spanned by vaccine-associated CD4 TCRs, and dominant responses were seen in regions 160-218 and 743-854. No day 14 peak-response samples were available, so repertoires were characterized only after the peak T cell response. Reportedly, almost half of the unique spike-specific TCRs recognized epitopes lying outside the regions that are mutated in the B.1.351 and B.1.1.7 variants.

Taken with the paper, the label for time point translates to: baseline before first vaccination. Vaccinee samples were obtained from the UK trials COV001 and COV002, which included a single-blind randomized controlled phase 2/3 trial of AZD1222 (ChAdOx1 nCoV-19) in healthy adults. Trial participant PBMC samples were collected at day 0 and day 28 after the second dose for TCRbeta chain sequencing. On this clone itself: Its antigen target is currently unknown. No base-level quality is on record; no much larger clone is a single base apart.

This receptor chain uses TRBV7-9 and TRBJ2-1; a confident D gene designation cannot be given. The material sequenced was peripheral blood, taken on day 0 of AZD1222 vaccination. The sequence was obtained from an adult in good health. This receptor carries the CDR3 CASSLEILGSYNEQFF. The nucleotide sequence reads TGTGCCAGCAGCTTAGAAATCCTAGGGTCCTACAATGAGCAGTTCTTC.